The 19 T cell receptor beta chains below come from one sample, sequenced in a study of beta chain features in type 1 diabetes. The investigators reverse transcribed all of the isolated RNA, so they sequenced expressed TCRB transcripts. TCRdb keeps only in-frame clones here, not all; method: immunoSEQ multiplex PCR. The profile shows around 240,000 clones, roughly 17% of them singletons. No antigen is known for these receptors. Overall study findings and caveats: The study found moderately but significantly shorter TCRB CDR3s in all four CD4+ subsets of Type 1 diabetes patients.

The sequencing sample was made of naive CD4+ T cells from blood. These receptors were taken from a man aged 30 to 39 with type 1 diabetes.

This clone has more than one count but fewer than ten. This rearrangement joins TRBV1 to TRBJ2-1; TRBD2, the table's D call, was not compared with the DNA. TRBV1 is assigned pseudogene status. CDR3 length: 17 amino acids. CDR3 residues: CTSSQDLPSGRYNEQFF. The CDR3 DNA is TGCACCAGCAGCCAAGACCTCCCTAGCGGTCGGTACAATGAGCAGTTCTTC.

The CDR3 reads CAWSGEPSGRSYEQYF. CDR3 bases: TGTGCCTGGAGTGGGGAACCTAGCGGGAGAAGCTACGAGCAGTACTTC. J is TRBJ2-5 and V is TRBV30; 10 bases align to TRBD2. The DNA matches TRBJ2-7 better at its end, which makes the J call doubtful. The CDR3 is 16 residues long. CDR1 and CDR2 (germline): GTSNPN, SVGIG (reference sequence).

This clone was recorded a few times. V gene TRBV20-1 combines with J gene TRBJ2-4; D not resolved. Trimming pared 6 bases from V and 8 bases from J, leaving 8 bases between. The germline V gene encodes CDR1 DFQATT and CDR2 SNEGSKA (reference sequence). The CDR3 spans 10 residues. The CDR3 DNA follows: TGCAGTGCCGTAGGAGACATTCAGTACTTC. This translates into CSAVGDIQYF.

This clone was observed a few times. The chain recombines TRBV4-1 with TRBJ2-1; D is uncertain. V shed 4 bases and J shed 7 bases, with 20 bases lying between them. The CDR3 consists of 16 residues. Germline V gene data show CDR1 as MGHRA and CDR2 as YSYEKL. CDR3 nucleotide sequence: TGCGCCAGCAGCCCTGTAGACTCCACCTCTTATAATGAGCAGTTCTTC. Translation: CASSPVDSTSYNEQFF.

The chain is built from TRBV5-6 and TRBJ2-1, with D unclear. Germline V CDR1 and CDR2: SGHDT, YYEEEE. The CDR3 extends over 16 amino acids. V was pared by 4 bases and J by 5 bases, with 19 bases between. The CDR3 loop is CASSPRTPRSHNEQFF. The CDR3 DNA sequence: TGTGCCAGCAGCCCGAGAACCCCCCGGAGCCACAATGAGCAGTTCTTC.

This clone was found a few times. J is TRBJ1-3 and V is TRBV25-1, with D uncertain. The V gene lost 2 bases and the J gene lost 5 bases, with 10 bases spanning the gap. Per germline, CDR1 MGHDK and CDR2 SYGVNS. CDR3 length: 14 amino acids. CDR3 in DNA: TGTGCCAGCAGTGAACCAGGAACCCGAAACACCATATATTTT. Protein: CASSEPGTRNTIYF. Together with reference TRBV25-1 and TRBJ1-3, the CDR3 gives the full variable domain: EADIYQTPRYLVIGTGKKITLECSQTMGHDKMYWYQQDPGMELHLIHYSYGVNSTEKGDLSSESTVSRIRTEHFPLTLESARPSHTSQYLCASSEPGTRNTIYFGEGSWLTVV.

The J gene is TRBJ2-1, the V gene TRBV7-9; 11 nucleotides align to TRBD2. Germline lookup yields CDR1 SEHNR and CDR2 FQNEAQ (reference sequence). Unmatched junction bases numbered 10, after V lost 11 bases and J lost 7 bases. The CDR3 sequence is 14 residues long. DNA for the CDR3: TGTGCCCGGGCGCTAGCGGGAGGAGGAAATGAGCAGTTCTTC. This gives the protein CARALAGGGNEQFF. Full variable domain (remainder filled in from reference TRBV7-9 and TRBJ2-1): DTGVSQNPRHKITKRGQNVTFRCDPISEHNRLYWYRQTLGQGPEFLTYFQNEAQLEKSRLLSDRFSAERPKGSFSTLEIQRTEQGDSAMYLCARALAGGGNEQFFGPGTRLTVL.

This sequence joins TRBV7-2 and TRBJ2-3; D possibly corresponds to TRBD2 (6 bases). Trimming shortened V by 8 bases and J by 1 base, and 10 bases separated the two germline ends. Germline V CDR1 and CDR2: SGHTA, FQGNSA. CDR3 length: 13 amino acids. The DNA of the CDR3 is TGTGCCAGCCGCCCGGGGGGCACAGATACGCAGTATTTT. Translation gives CASRPGGTDTQYF.

The CDR3 DNA reads as TGTGCCTGGACCTTCCCGGACAGGCAAAGCGGGGAGCTGTTTTTT. This translates into CAWTFPDRQSGELFF. This chain joins TRBV30 and TRBJ2-2; 7 nucleotides line up with TRBD1. Germline CDR1 reads GTSNPN; CDR2 reads SVGIG (reference sequence). This CDR3 has 15 amino acids. The trim removed 4 bases at V and 7 bases at J, leaving 12 bases unmatched.

This clone was detected a few times. The chain carries TRBV7-2 and TRBJ2-7; no clear D. Germline lookup yields CDR1 SGHTA and CDR2 FQGNSA. Trimming removed 5 bases from V and 7 bases from J, with 12 bases in between. This CDR3 is 12 amino acids long. For the CDR3, the DNA is TGTGCCAGCAGCCGCTATTCGGGTGAGCAGTACTTC. Translating gives CASSRYSGEQYF. The variable domain in full, with the rest retrieved from reference TRBV7-2 and TRBJ2-7, is GAGVSQSPSNKVTEKGKDVELRCDPISGHTALYWYRQSLGQGLEFLIYFQGNSAPDKSGLPSDRFSAERTGGSVSTLTIQRTQQEDSAVYLCASSRYSGEQYFGPGTRLTVT.

This clone was seen more than once but under ten times. The chain joins TRBV18 to TRBJ2-1; 7 bases line up with TRBD1. V shed 4 bases, J shed 1 base, and the junction held 4 bases outside the gene matches. The CDR3 is 15 amino acids. CDR1 is KGHSH and CDR2 is LQKENI in the germline V gene. The DNA of the CDR3 is TGTGCCAGCTCACATGGACAGGTATCCTACAATGAGCAGTTCTTC. Amino acids: CASSHGQVSYNEQFF.

This clone was counted a few times. V usage is TRBV7-2 and J usage is TRBJ2-5, with D possibly matching TRBD1 (6 bases). In germline, CDR1 is SGHTA, CDR2 FQGNSA. The V gene lost 3 bases and the J gene lost 5 bases, with 13 bases spanning the gap. The CDR3 loop spans 14 amino acids. CDR3: CASSFQGSWETQYF. In DNA, the CDR3 is TGTGCCAGCAGCTTTCAGGGGTCATGGGAGACCCAGTACTTC.

This clone was recorded a few times. The chain recombines TRBV28 with TRBJ2-7; 8 bases line up with TRBD2. The trim removed 6 bases at V and 0 bases at J, leaving 4 bases unmatched. This CDR3 has 14 residues. Germline loops: CDR1 MDHEN, CDR2 SYDVKM. The CDR3 coding sequence is TGTGCCAGCAGCTCCGGGACTAGCTCCTACGAGCAGTACTTC. Translation gives CASSSGTSSYEQYF.

This clone was seen more than once but under ten times. The chain has TRBV29-1 and TRBJ2-5; weak D call: TRBD1 (5 bases). Trimming stripped 7 bases from V and 3 bases from J, with 18 bases between. Germline V gene data show CDR1 as SQVTM and CDR2 as ANQGSEA. This CDR3 comprises 14 residues. The CDR3 is CSGSLWGREETQYF. CDR3 DNA sequence: TGCAGCGGTTCCCTTTGGGGCAGGGAAGAGACCCAGTACTTC. The full variable domain, with the rest looked up from reference TRBV29-1 and TRBJ2-5, is SAVISQKPSRDICQRGTSLTIQCQVDSQVTMMFWYRQQPGQSLTLIATANQGSEATYESGFVIDKFPISRPNLTFSTLTVSNMSPEDSSIYLCSGSLWGREETQYFGPGTRLLVL.

The chain recombines TRBV9 with TRBJ2-3, with a weak D call TRBD1 (5 bases). The CDR3 extends over 15 amino acids. Trimming pared 0 bases from V and 11 bases from J, leaving 19 bases between. Germline CDR1 reads SGDLS; CDR2 reads YYNGEE. The CDR3 bases are TGTGCCAGCAGCGTAGGTTATAGCCCCCGGCAGGGGCAGTATTTT. Its protein is CASSVGYSPRQGQYF.

The chain recombines TRBV27 with TRBJ2-7, with 7 bases that match TRBD1. J lost 0 bases, V lost 0 bases, and 2 bases had no gene match. The CDR3 sequence is 15 residues long. Germline assignment: CDR1 MNHEY and CDR2 SMNVEV (reference sequence). This chain's CDR3 is CASSLSRDSSYEQYF. CDR3 nucleotide sequence: TGTGCCAGCAGTTTATCCCGGGACAGCTCCTACGAGCAGTACTTC.

This clone was detected a few times. The chain links TRBV25-1 to TRBJ2-1, with 8 bases matching TRBD1. Germline-derived CDR1 and CDR2 are MGHDK and SYGVNS. This CDR3 has 13 amino acids. Germline trimming cut 4 bases from V and 12 bases from J; bases unmatched to any gene: 8. The CDR3 reads CASSGTGSSLQFF. The CDR3 nucleotides are TGTGCCAGCAGTGGGACAGGGTCATCTCTGCAGTTCTTC.

This clone appeared a few times. The chain uses TRBV9 and TRBJ2-3; D is unresolved. Trimming took 3 bases from V and 8 from J, leaving 10 bases between them. Per the germline V gene, CDR1 is SGDLS and CDR2 is YYNGEE. The CDR3 extends over 12 amino acids. The CDR3 spells CASSAPRSTQYF. The CDR3 nucleotides are TGTGCCAGCAGCGCGCCCCGGTCTACGCAGTATTTT.

The V call is TRBV7-9, the J call TRBJ1-5, with D perhaps matching TRBD1 (5 bases). The CDR3 has 13 amino acids. The germline gives CDR1 SEHNR, CDR2 FQNEAQ (reference sequence). The V end lost 2 bases, the J end lost 6 bases, and 8 bases lay between the germline ends. For the CDR3, the DNA is TGTGCCAGCAGCTTAAGTGGGGGTCAGCCCCAGCATTTT. The encoded protein is CASSLSGGQPQHF.